The 26 T cell receptor beta chains given below trace back to one sample, sequenced in a study of blood T cells in healthy people across ages. The second PCR ran roughly 6 to 11 cycles with a sample-barcoded 5' primer and J-beta primers. Via MiXCR, TCRdb re-called the 5' RACE reads, giving one row per CDR3 protein. The data show about 650,000 distinct CDR3 sequences, with about 34% seen just once and roughly 15% held by the top ten. The sequenced material came from blood. These receptors were taken from a woman of 80 years or more in good health.

This clonotype was counted a few times. This may be a read error, as it is one base from a much larger clone. The chain combines TRBV7-2 with TRBJ1-2; 8 bases are a match to TRBD1. Germline CDR1 reads SGHTA; CDR2 reads FQGNSA. The CDR3 has 13 amino acids. The CDR3 spells CANSFAGGGGYTF. The DNA for the CDR3 is TGTGCCAACAGCTTTGCAGGGGGCGGTGGCTACACCTTC.

This clonotype was seen just once. The CDR3 region is CSARSWASGSTEQFF. The CDR3 DNA sequence: TGCAGTGCTAGGTCATGGGCTAGCGGGAGCACTGAGCAGTTCTTC. V and J are TRBV20-1 and TRBJ2-1; 10 positions match TRBD2. The CDR3 is 15 amino acids. Germline values: CDR1 DFQATT, CDR2 SNEGSKA (reference sequence). The ends lost 3 bases at V and 9 bases at J; junction bases unmatched: 11.

The chain employs TRBV24-1 and TRBJ1-1; D is undetermined. CDR3 length equals 14 residues. The germline gives CDR1 KGHDR, CDR2 SFDVKD. Between the trimmed V and J ends, which lost 10 bases and 0 bases, there was a span of 14 bases. The CDR3 reads CATPRGILNTEAFF. The CDR3 DNA reads TGTGCCACTCCTCGCGGGATCCTGAACACTGAAGCTTTCTTT.

This clonotype was seen a handful of times. This may arise from a read error, as a much more abundant clone is one base away. V usage is TRBV7-9 and J usage is TRBJ2-3, with 7 nucleotides matching TRBD2. The CDR3 totals 14 residues. The J segment lost 5 bases and the V segment lost 4 bases, leaving 6 bases of the junction unmatched. Germline V lookup: CDR1 SEHNR, CDR2 FQNEAQ (reference sequence). The CDR3 sequence is CASSSSGAGDTQYF. As DNA, the CDR3 is TGTGCCAGCAGCTCCAGCGGGGCGGGAGATACGCAGTATTTT.

This clonotype was found a few times. This chain connects TRBV20-1 to TRBJ1-1, with D unresolved. There are 12 residues in the CDR3. CDR1 DFQATT and CDR2 SNEGSKA come from the germline V gene (reference sequence). V was shortened by 1 base and J by 5 bases, with 8 bases between the two germline ends. This CDR3 is CSARVLGTEAFF. The CDR3 DNA reads as TGCAGTGCTAGAGTTTTGGGGACTGAAGCTTTCTTT.

This clonotype came up many times. As DNA, the CDR3 is TGTGCCAGCAGCACACCCGGGACTCAGGCTGGCTACACCTTC. This translates into CASSTPGTQAGYTF. The genes are TRBV21-1 and TRBJ1-2. TRBV21-1 is classified as a pseudogene. This CDR3 is built from 14 residues.

J is TRBJ2-1 and V is TRBV6-2 or TRBV6-3; D may be TRBD1 or TRBD2 (7 bases each). This CDR3 is built from 16 residues. The V gene lost 3 bases and the J gene lost 6 bases, with 18 bases spanning the gap. Germline V gives CDR1 MNHEY, CDR2 SVGEGT. CDR3 nucleotide sequence: TGTGCCAGCAGTTATCTAGCGGAGGGGGCTGGCAATGAGCAGTTCTTC. Protein product: CASSYLAEGAGNEQFF.

There are many counts of this clonotype. The chain combines TRBV6-1 with TRBJ1-2; TRBD1 matches at 8 bases. Trimming cost V 6 bases and J 6 bases; bases outside gene matches: 6. Germline V lookup: CDR1 MNHNS, CDR2 SASEGT. This CDR3 is built from 13 residues. CDR3 residues: CASRTTGDNGYTF. The DNA of the CDR3 is TGTGCCAGCAGGACGACAGGGGATAATGGCTACACCTTC.

This sequence joins TRBV5-1 and TRBJ2-7; TRBD2 matches 15 bases. Losses at the gene ends were 4 bases for V and 6 bases for J; bases not matched to a gene: 5. This CDR3 contains 15 residues. Germline values: CDR1 SGHRS, CDR2 YFSETQ. CDR3 region: CASSAGTSGGFEQYF. The CDR3 nucleotides are TGCGCCAGCAGCGCCGGGACTAGCGGGGGGTTCGAGCAGTACTTC.

This chain links TRBV28 with TRBJ2-2; D might be TRBD1 or TRBD2, each matching 5 bases. The CDR3 runs 14 residues. V lost 10 bases and J 1 base, leaving 13 bases between the germline ends. Germline V gives CDR1 MDHEN, CDR2 SYDVKM. CDR3 bases: TGTGCCACCCACCGGGGCCAGAACACCGGGGAGCTGTTTTTT. Protein: CATHRGQNTGELFF.

The chain links TRBV20-1 to TRBJ2-2; D call uncertain. Trimming removed 0 bases at V and 0 bases at J, with 5 bases between. Germline CDR1 and CDR2: DFQATT and SNEGSKA (reference sequence). The CDR3 contains 14 residues. The CDR3 sequence is CSARESPNTGELFF. The CDR3 nucleotides read TGCAGTGCTAGAGAAAGTCCGAACACCGGGGAGCTGTTTTTT.

This clonotype was seen only a few times. CDR3 loop: CASSEGGSSTDTQYF. The DNA of the CDR3 is TGTGCCAGCAGTGAGGGGGGGTCTAGCACAGATACGCAGTATTTT. The chain links TRBV2 to TRBJ2-3; 7 nucleotides line up with TRBD2. V lost 3 bases to trimming and J lost 0 bases; unmatched junction nucleotides: 3. The V gene's germline CDR1 is SNHLY and CDR2 FYNNEI. There are 15 residues in the CDR3. Full variable domain (outside the CDR3, taken from reference TRBV2 and TRBJ2-3): EPEVTQTPSHQVTQMGQEVILRCVPISNHLYFYWYRQILGQKVEFLVSFYNNEISEKSEIFDDQFSVERPDGSNFTLKIRSTKLEDSAMYFCASSEGGSSTDTQYFGPGTRLTVL.

The J gene is TRBJ2-4, the V gene TRBV12-3 or TRBV12-4; D ambiguous. V gave up 1 base and J gave up 3 bases, with 16 bases separating them. The CDR3 has 17 residues. As DNA, the CDR3 is TGTGCCAGCAGTTTAGATTGGTTCGACAAATACAAAAACATTCAGTACTTC. Protein: CASSLDWFDKYKNIQYF.

This clonotype appeared once. The gene calls are TRBV20-1 and TRBJ2-3, with 10 positions matching TRBD2. V was pared by 3 bases and J by 8 bases, with 11 bases of the junction left unmatched. The CDR3 is 15 amino acids. Germline V gene sequence: CDR1 DFQATT, CDR2 SNEGSKA (reference sequence). The CDR3 reads CSASPLAGEPATQYF. The CDR3 DNA sequence: TGCAGTGCTAGTCCGCTAGCGGGGGAACCCGCTACGCAGTATTTT.

The table lists this clonotype with a few counts. A much larger clone differs by one base, so this may be a read error. The chain is built from TRBV12-3 or TRBV12-4 and TRBJ2-1; 8 nucleotides match TRBD2. J lost 10 bases, V lost 6 bases, and 20 bases had no gene match. The CDR3 spans 17 residues. For the CDR3, the DNA is TGTGCCAGCAGCCGCCCCGGGGGAAGCGGGGGCCGGAGGGAGCAGTTCTTC. Encoded protein: CASSRPGGSGGRREQFF.

This clonotype was detected only a few times. The CDR3 spells CASSPTDSYNQPQHF. CDR3 bases: TGTGCCAGCAGTCCGACCGACAGCTACAATCAGCCCCAGCATTTT. The chain combines TRBV28 with TRBJ1-5; weak D call: TRBD1 (5 bases). V was trimmed by 5 bases and J by 3 bases, leaving 14 bases between them. This CDR3 comprises 15 residues. Germline-derived CDR1 and CDR2 are MDHEN and SYDVKM.

At least ten counts were recorded for this clonotype. The V call is TRBV30, the J call TRBJ2-7; D is possibly TRBD1 (5 bases). Germline values: CDR1 GTSNPN, CDR2 SVGIG (reference sequence). The CDR3 loop spans 11 amino acids. V lost 1 base and J 7 bases, leaving 8 bases between the germline ends. The CDR3 DNA reads TGTGCCTGGAGTGGACAGAATGAGCAGTACTTC. Translated: CAWSGQNEQYF.

This chain joins TRBV3-1 and TRBJ2-7, with 9 bases fitting TRBD1. This CDR3 comprises 13 residues. V trimming: 9 bases; J trimming: 6 bases; junction bases outside the gene matches: 9. The germline CDR1 and CDR2 sequences are LGHDT and YNNKEL (reference sequence). CDR3 DNA sequence: TGTGCCAGTACGACCGGGACAGGGAGCGAGCAGTACTTC. Its protein product is CASTTGTGSEQYF.

Turning to this clonotype: A read error may explain this, as a much larger clone is one base away. The gene calls are TRBV7-2 and TRBJ2-5; a possible D gene is TRBD2 (6 bases). Trimming left V 0 bases short and J 11 bases short, with 19 bases between. Per germline, CDR1 SGHTA and CDR2 FQGNSA. The CDR3 covers 15 residues. CDR3 sequence reads: CASSLASGLSGEQYF. The CDR3, as DNA: TGTGCCAGCAGCTTAGCTAGCGGATTATCAGGTGAGCAGTACTTC.

Many counts were recorded for this clonotype. The chain combines TRBV3-1 with TRBJ2-3, with 7 bases fitting TRBD2. The CDR3 covers 18 residues. CDR1 is LGHDT and CDR2 is YNNKEL in the germline V gene (reference sequence). The junction had 16 bases not matched to a gene; V was cut back by 1 base and J by 6 bases. The CDR3 DNA follows: TGTGCCAGCAGCCAAGTCGGGGTCCGGAGCGGGGTAGCGGATACGCAGTATTTT. Protein product: CASSQVGVRSGVADTQYF.

Concerning this clonotype: It may be a read error: a sequence one base away is much more abundant. The V call is TRBV2, the J call TRBJ1-2; 7 bases match TRBD1. Germline-derived CDR1 and CDR2 are SNHLY and FYNNEI. The CDR3 is 15 amino acids. Trimming at V came to 9 bases and at J to 0 bases, leaving 10 bases not matched to a gene. The CDR3 region is CARSLGGTANYGYTF. CDR3 sequence (DNA): TGTGCCAGAAGCCTAGGGGGGACAGCTAACTATGGCTACACCTTC.

This clonotype was seen only once. The chain uses TRBV20-1 and TRBJ1-1; 8 bases line up with TRBD1. The CDR3 has 14 residues. V trimming: 1 base; J trimming: 6 bases; junction bases outside the gene matches: 7. CDR1 is DFQATT and CDR2 is SNEGSKA in the germline V gene (reference sequence). The CDR3 bases are TGCAGTGCTAGAGGACCGGGACAGGACCCTGAAGCTTTCTTT. It specifies CSARGPGQDPEAFF.

V usage is TRBV5-1 and J usage is TRBJ1-5; no firm D call. Germline V gives CDR1 SGHRS, CDR2 YFSETQ. Trimming left V 0 bases short and J 3 bases short, with 10 bases between. The length of the CDR3 is 15 residues. CDR3 sequence: CASSLGTLLNQPQHF. The CDR3 DNA is TGCGCCAGCAGCTTGGGGACCCTCCTCAATCAGCCCCAGCATTTT.

Remarks on this clonotype: Because it lacks the conserved phenylalanine or tryptophan at the end, this CDR3 is likely a read error. The DNA is left out, because the CDR3 cannot be placed on it with certainty; the CDR3 is given as TCRdb lists it. V usage is TRBV7-2 and J usage is TRBJ2-3; no DNA check was done on the table's D call, TRBD1. CDR1 and CDR2 (germline): SGHTA, FQGNSA. Counting both end residues, the CDR3 totals 16 amino acids. CDR3 sequence reads: CASSLRGQGAREAQYL.

This clonotype showed up many times. This chain uses TRBV20-1 with TRBJ1-4; D is perhaps TRBD1 (6 bases). CDR1 DFQATT and CDR2 SNEGSKA come from the germline V gene (reference sequence). The V end lost 6 bases, the J end lost 4 bases, and 12 bases lay between the germline ends. This CDR3 is built from 13 residues. Written as DNA, the CDR3 is TGCAGTGCAACGGGACACCGTAATGAAAAACTGTTTTTT. This translates into CSATGHRNEKLFF.

This clonotype came up many times. Here the CDR3 DNA reads TGCGCCAGCAGCTTGGGCGCTTCAGATATCTATGGCTACACCTTC. Translation: CASSLGASDIYGYTF. The J gene is TRBJ1-2, the V gene TRBV5-1, with D hard to call. This CDR3 region has 15 residues. Germline V CDR1 and CDR2: SGHRS, YFSETQ. With 0 bases removed from V and 4 bases from J, the gap between germline ends came to 13 bases.